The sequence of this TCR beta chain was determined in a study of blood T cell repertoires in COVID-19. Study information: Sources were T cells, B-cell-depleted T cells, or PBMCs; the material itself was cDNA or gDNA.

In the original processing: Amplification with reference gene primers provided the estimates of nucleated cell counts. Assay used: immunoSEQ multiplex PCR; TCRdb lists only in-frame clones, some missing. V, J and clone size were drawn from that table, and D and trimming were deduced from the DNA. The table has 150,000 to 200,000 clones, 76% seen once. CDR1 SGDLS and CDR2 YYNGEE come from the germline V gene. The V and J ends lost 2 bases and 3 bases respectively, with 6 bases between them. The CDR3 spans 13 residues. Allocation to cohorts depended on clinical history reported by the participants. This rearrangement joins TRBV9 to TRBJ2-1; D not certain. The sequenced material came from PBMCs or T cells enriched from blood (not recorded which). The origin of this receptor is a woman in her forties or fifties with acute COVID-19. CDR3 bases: TGTGCCAGCAGCGTGGCGGACTACAATGAGCAGTTCTTC. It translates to CASSVADYNEQFF.